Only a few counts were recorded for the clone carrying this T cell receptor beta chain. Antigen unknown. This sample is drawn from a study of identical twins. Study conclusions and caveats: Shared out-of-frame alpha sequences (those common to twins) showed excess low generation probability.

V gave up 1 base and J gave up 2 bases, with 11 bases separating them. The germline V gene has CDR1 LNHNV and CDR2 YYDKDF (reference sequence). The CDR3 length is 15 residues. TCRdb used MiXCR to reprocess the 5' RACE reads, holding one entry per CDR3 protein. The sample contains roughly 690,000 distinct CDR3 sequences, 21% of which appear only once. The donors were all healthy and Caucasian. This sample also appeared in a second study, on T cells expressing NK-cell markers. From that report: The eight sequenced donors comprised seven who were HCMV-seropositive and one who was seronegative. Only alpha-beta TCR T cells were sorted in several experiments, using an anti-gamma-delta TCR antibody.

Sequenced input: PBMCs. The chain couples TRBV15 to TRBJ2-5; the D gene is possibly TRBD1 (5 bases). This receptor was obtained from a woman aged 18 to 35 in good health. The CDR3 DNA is TGTGCCACCAGCAGAGTCTGGGGCGGTCAAGAGACCCAGTACTTC. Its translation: CATSRVWGGQETQYF.